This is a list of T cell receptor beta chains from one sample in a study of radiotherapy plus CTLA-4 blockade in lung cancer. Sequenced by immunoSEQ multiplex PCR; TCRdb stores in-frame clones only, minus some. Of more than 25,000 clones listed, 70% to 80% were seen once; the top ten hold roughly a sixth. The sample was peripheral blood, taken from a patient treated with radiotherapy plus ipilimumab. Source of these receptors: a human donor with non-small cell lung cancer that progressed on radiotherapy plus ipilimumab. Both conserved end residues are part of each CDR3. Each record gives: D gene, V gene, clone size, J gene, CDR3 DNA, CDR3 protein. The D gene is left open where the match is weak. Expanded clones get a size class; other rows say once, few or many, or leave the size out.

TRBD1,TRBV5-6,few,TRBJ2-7,TGTGCCAGCAGCCCAGAGACAGGGTTCGGGTATGAGCAGTACTTC,CASSPETGFGYEQYF
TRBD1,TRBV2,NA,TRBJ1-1,TGTGCCAGCAGGTGGGACAGCTCATTGAACACTGAAGCTTTCTTT,CASRWDSSLNTEAFF
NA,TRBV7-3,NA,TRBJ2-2,TGTGCCAGCACCCTGCTGGGGGGCGCAGCCGGGGAGCTGTTTTTT,CASTLLGGAAGELFF
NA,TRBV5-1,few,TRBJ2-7,TGCGCCAGCAGCTTGGGGCAGATTTCCTCCTACGAGCAGTACTTC,CASSLGQISSYEQYF
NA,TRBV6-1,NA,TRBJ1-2,TGTGCCAGCAGTGAAGGGGCTTCGACCGTTATCTATGGCTACACCTTC,CASSEGASTVIYGYTF
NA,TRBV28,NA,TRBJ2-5,TGTGCCAGCAGCCTTGAAGAGACCCAGTACTTC,CASSLEETQYF
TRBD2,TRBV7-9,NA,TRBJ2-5,TGTGCCAGCAGCTTAGATGGCGGGAGGGCCCAAGAGACCCAGTACTTC,CASSLDGGRAQETQYF
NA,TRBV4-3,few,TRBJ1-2,TGCGCCAGCAGCCAAGAGCGGGGACCTTCCTATGGCTACACCTTC,CASSQERGPSYGYTF
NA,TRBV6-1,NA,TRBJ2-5,TGTGCCAGCAGTGGTCCGGGTAACCAAGAGACCCAGTACTTC,CASSGPGNQETQYF
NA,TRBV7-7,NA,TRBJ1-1,TGTGCCAGCAGCTTAGGAAAGAACACTGAAGCTTTCTTT,CASSLGKNTEAFF